Below are 27 T cell receptor beta chains sequenced from a single sample in a study of chemoradiotherapy in HPV16-positive cancers. TCRdb's copy holds only in-frame clones and misses some; the assay was immunoSEQ multiplex PCR. Among about 14,000 clones listed, roughly 74% were seen once. Sample acquisition took place from a patient who underwent chemoradiotherapy. The source is a human donor with HPV-associated anogenital cancer.

V usage is TRBV18 and J usage is TRBJ1-2, with 11 nucleotides matching TRBD1. With V trimmed by 4 bases and J by 8 bases, 6 bases remained unmatched. Germline CDR1 is KGHSH and CDR2 is LQKENI. The CDR3 contains 14 residues. CDR3 nucleotides: TGTGCCAGCTCACTAGGACAGGGGGCGAGCGGCTACACCTTC. Translation: CASSLGQGASGYTF.

J is TRBJ1-4 and V is TRBV5-1; D remains ambiguous. V lost 1 base to trimming and J lost 0 bases, with 10 bases between them. Germline-derived CDR1 and CDR2 are SGHRS and YFSETQ. The CDR3 has 16 residues. The CDR3 spells CASSLQPFTTNEKLFF. In DNA, the CDR3 is TGCGCCAGCAGCTTGCAGCCCTTCACAACTAATGAAAAACTGTTTTTT.

This clone appeared once. The rearrangement joins TRBV6-5 to TRBJ1-5; D is perhaps TRBD1 (5 bases). V dropped 6 bases and J dropped 0 bases, with 9 bases sitting between them. Germline V CDR1 and CDR2: MNHEY, SVGAGI. There are 14 residues in the CDR3. The CDR3, as DNA: TGTGCCAGCAGCACAGGCTATAGCAATCAGCCCCAGCATTTT. Amino acid sequence: CASSTGYSNQPQHF.

As to this clone: At one end the junction does not follow the germline gene, possibly because of a read error. The chain couples TRBV6-1 to TRBJ1-5, with 7 bases fitting TRBD1. Per the germline V gene, CDR1 is MNHNS and CDR2 is SASEGT. The CDR3 loop spans 15 amino acids. CDR3 bases: TGTGCCGGCAGTGTTGAGGAGGGGGCGCGGCAGCCCCAGCATTTT. Protein product: CAGSVEEGARQPQHF.

This rearrangement joins TRBV7-3 to TRBJ2-3; 11 bases agree with TRBD2. Trimming took 5 bases from V and 10 from J; bases not matched to a gene: 11. The germline CDR1 and CDR2 sequences are SGHTA and FQGTGA. The CDR3 runs 15 residues. Here the CDR3 reads CASSPQTSGMRAQYF. CDR3 DNA sequence: TGTGCCAGCAGCCCCCAGACTAGCGGGATGAGGGCGCAGTATTTT.

J is TRBJ1-1 and V is TRBV28; 10 positions agree with TRBD1. This CDR3 has 18 amino acids. Germline V gene data show CDR1 as MDHEN and CDR2 as SYDVKM. V shed 1 base, J shed 6 bases, and the junction held 14 bases outside the gene matches. CDR3 in DNA: TGTGCCAGCAGTTTATCCCAACAGAGACAGGGGGCTTACGCTGAAGCTTTCTTT. Encoded protein: CASSLSQQRQGAYAEAFF.

The J gene is TRBJ2-7, the V gene TRBV7-9; 10 nucleotides agree with TRBD1. With V trimmed by 11 bases and J by 6 bases, 10 bases remained unmatched. The CDR3 has 13 amino acids. Germline V gene data show CDR1 as SEHNR and CDR2 as FQNEAQ (reference sequence). The DNA of the CDR3 is TGTGCCGGAGAAGGGGACAGGGGAAGCGAGCAGTACTTC. Residues: CAGEGDRGSEQYF.

This clone was observed a single time. The chain carries TRBV7-3 and TRBJ2-1, with TRBD1 matching 9 bases. V lost 5 bases to trimming and J lost 6 bases; unmatched junction nucleotides: 11. The CDR3 is 16 amino acids. Per the germline V gene, CDR1 is SGHTA and CDR2 is FQGTGA. This CDR3 is CASSLSGTGKVNEQFF. Written as DNA, the CDR3 is TGTGCCAGCAGCCTGTCCGGGACAGGGAAGGTCAATGAGCAGTTCTTC.

This chain links TRBV11-2 with TRBJ1-1, with D maybe TRBD1 (5 bases). Per germline, CDR1 SGHAT and CDR2 FQNNGV. This CDR3 comprises 14 residues. Trimming shortened V by 3 bases and J by 1 base, and 9 bases separated the two germline ends. The CDR3 loop reads CASSLKGPNTEAFF. The CDR3 DNA follows: TGTGCCAGCAGCTTGAAGGGACCGAACACTGAAGCTTTCTTT.

The chain carries TRBV9 and TRBJ2-7, with unresolved D. Germline lookup yields CDR1 SGDLS and CDR2 YYNGEE. The CDR3 sequence is 14 residues long. The ends were cut back, 3 bases at V and 2 bases at J, with 12 bases in the middle. The DNA for the CDR3 is TGTGCCAGCAGCGCAGAAGCGATTACCTACGAGCAGTACTTC. It codes for CASSAEAITYEQYF. The whole variable domain, filled in from reference TRBV9 and TRBJ2-7, reads DSGVTQTPKHLITATGQRVTLRCSPRSGDLSVYWYQQSLDQGLQFLIQYYNGEERAKGNILERFSAQQFPDLHSELNLSSLELGDSALYFCASSAEAITYEQYFGPGTRLTVT.

The chain is built from TRBV30 and TRBJ1-3; weak D call: TRBD1 (5 bases). V dropped 4 bases and J dropped 4 bases, with 11 bases sitting between them. CDR3 length: 13 amino acids. Germline assignment: CDR1 GTSNPN and CDR2 SVGIG (reference sequence). In DNA form, the CDR3 reads TGTGCCTGGACAGGGTGGAGAGGAAACACCATATATTTT. Its translation: CAWTGWRGNTIYF.

The chain carries TRBV6-1 and TRBJ2-7, with 10 bases that match TRBD1. The germline CDR1 and CDR2 sequences are MNHNS and SASEGT. Trimming cost V 8 bases and J 3 bases; bases outside gene matches: 10. CDR3 size: 15 residues. This chain's CDR3 is CASLRGTGADYEQYF. CDR3 sequence (DNA): TGTGCCAGCTTGCGGGGGACAGGGGCAGACTACGAGCAGTACTTC.

This chain uses TRBV5-1 with TRBJ2-3, with TRBD2 identical over 14 bases. The V and J ends lost 0 bases and 10 bases, in that order; junction bases with no gene match: 7. Germline V gives CDR1 SGHRS, CDR2 YFSETQ. The CDR3 length is 16 residues. The CDR3 bases are TGCGCCAGCAGCTTGGAACGTCGGACTAGCGGGAGGTCGCAGTATTTT. It yields the protein CASSLERRTSGRSQYF.

The V gene is TRBV6-5, the J gene TRBJ1-5; 9 bases are a match to TRBD1. V lost 5 bases and J lost 4; bases outside the gene matches: 6. There are 15 residues in the CDR3. The V gene's germline CDR1 is MNHEY and CDR2 SVGAGI. For the CDR3, the DNA is TGTGCCAGCAGTCAAACGGACAGGGGAAATCAGCCCCAGCATTTT. Translating gives CASSQTDRGNQPQHF.

This rearrangement joins TRBV27 to TRBJ1-1, with D perhaps TRBD1 (5 bases). The CDR3 sequence is 14 residues long. Trimming stripped 1 base from V and 3 bases from J, with 9 bases between. Germline V gene sequence: CDR1 MNHEY, CDR2 SMNVEV (reference sequence). The CDR3 DNA follows: TGTGCCAGCAGTTTATGGGGGGGGGACACTGAAGCTTTCTTT. Its translation is CASSLWGGDTEAFF.

CDR3 sequence reads: CASSLSTSGAYNEQFF. CDR3 nucleotide sequence: TGTGCCAGCTCACTCAGTACTAGCGGGGCCTACAATGAGCAGTTCTTC. The chain recombines TRBV18 with TRBJ2-1; 10 nucleotides align to TRBD2. The germline CDR1 and CDR2 sequences are KGHSH and LQKENI. The V and J ends lost 4 bases and 2 bases, in that order; junction bases with no gene match: 5. This CDR3 region has 16 residues. Full variable domain (rest looked up from reference TRBV18 and TRBJ2-1): NAGVMQNPRHLVRRRGQEARLRCSPMKGHSHVYWYRQLPEEGLKFMVYLQKENIIDESGMPKERFSAEFPKEGPSILRIQQVVRGDSAAYFCASSLSTSGAYNEQFFGPGTRLTVL.

The rearrangement uses TRBV5-6 and TRBJ1-2; 8 bases align to TRBD1. Germline V lookup: CDR1 SGHDT, CDR2 YYEEEE. The CDR3 totals 15 residues. J gave up 2 bases and V 3 bases, and 6 bases lay outside the gene matches. CDR3 sequence: CASSSVWTGNYGYTF. DNA for the CDR3: TGTGCCAGCAGCTCGGTCTGGACAGGGAACTATGGCTACACCTTC.

This chain uses TRBV6-4 with TRBJ2-3; TRBD2 is a possible D gene (6 bases). This CDR3 contains 15 residues. CDR1 is MRHNA, CDR2 SNTAGT, per germline. Trimming pared 6 bases from V and 4 bases from J, leaving 17 bases between. The CDR3 DNA reads TGTGCCAGCAGCCCCCGAGCGGGTGTTTCAGATACGCAGTATTTT. As protein: CASSPRAGVSDTQYF.

This clone was detected only a few times. The chain joins TRBV7-9 to TRBJ2-5; 9 bases are a match to TRBD2. The germline V gene encodes CDR1 SEHNR and CDR2 FQNEAQ (reference sequence). This CDR3 comprises 14 residues. J was trimmed by 4 bases and V by 5 bases; bases with no gene match: 5. CDR3 sequence: CASSMGLAVETQYF. The CDR3 coding sequence is TGTGCCAGCAGCATGGGACTAGCAGTAGAGACCCAGTACTTC.

J is TRBJ2-2 and V is TRBV6-6; 9 nucleotides align to TRBD1. Looked up from germline, CDR1 is MNHNY and CDR2 is SVGAGI (reference sequence). There are 15 residues in the CDR3. V was clipped by 5 bases and J by 4 bases; unmatched bases: 5. The CDR3 here is CASSTPGQGTGELFF. CDR3 bases: TGTGCCAGCAGTACCCCGGGACAGGGCACCGGGGAGCTGTTTTTT.

In nucleotides, the CDR3 is TGTGCCAGCAGTCCCCAAAGCAGGGGAGCGGATCAGCCCCAGCATTTT. Protein sequence: CASSPQSRGADQPQHF. The chain couples TRBV28 to TRBJ1-5, with D maybe TRBD1 (6 bases). This CDR3 contains 16 residues. V was clipped by 5 bases and J by 5 bases, with 19 bases between them. Germline CDR1 is MDHEN and CDR2 is SYDVKM.

This chain connects TRBV27 to TRBJ2-1; 9 bases map to TRBD2. The CDR3 is made up of 14 amino acids. The germline gives CDR1 MNHEY, CDR2 SMNVEV (reference sequence). Germline trimming cut 2 bases from V and 4 bases from J; bases unmatched to any gene: 0. The CDR3 DNA reads TGTGCCAGCAGTTTACTAGCGGGGTACAATGAGCAGTTCTTC. This encodes CASSLLAGYNEQFF.

The rearrangement links TRBV15 to TRBJ1-1; D uncertain. The length of the CDR3 is 15 residues. Looked up from germline, CDR1 is LNHNV and CDR2 is YYDKDF (reference sequence). Trimming cost V 4 bases and J 4 bases, with 16 bases left between them. CDR3 sequence reads: CATSTSWGGSTEAFF. The CDR3 DNA reads as TGTGCCACCAGCACCTCGTGGGGTGGGAGCACTGAAGCTTTCTTT.

The chain carries TRBV6-1 and TRBJ1-5; possibly TRBD1 for D (6 bases). This CDR3 region has 14 residues. Trimming removed 8 bases from V and 2 bases from J, with 13 bases in between. Looked up from germline, CDR1 is MNHNS and CDR2 is SASEGT. This chain's CDR3 is CASLVRGGNQPQHF. The CDR3 coding sequence is TGTGCCAGCCTAGTCAGGGGTGGCAATCAGCCCCAGCATTTT.

The rearrangement uses TRBV6-5 and TRBJ2-1; D remains ambiguous. Germline assignment: CDR1 MNHEY and CDR2 SVGAGI. V lost 0 bases and J 7 bases, leaving 10 bases between the germline ends. This CDR3 has 14 residues. CDR3 bases: TGTGCCAGCAGTTACTCCCCTGCTTCGAATGAGCAGTTCTTC. The encoded protein is CASSYSPASNEQFF.

The chain couples TRBV7-3 to TRBJ1-1; TRBD1 aligns across 10 bases. Germline V gene lookup returns CDR1 SGHTA and CDR2 FQGTGA. Trimming cost V 7 bases and J 1 base; bases outside gene matches: 6. The CDR3 has 15 residues. CDR3 coding DNA: TGTGCCAGCACCAAGGGGGACAGGGGGAACACTGAAGCTTTCTTT. This translates into CASTKGDRGNTEAFF.

This clone was detected once. The chain recombines TRBV30 with TRBJ1-1, with 9 nucleotides matching TRBD1. Germline V lookup: CDR1 GTSNPN, CDR2 SVGIG (reference sequence). CDR3 size: 14 residues. Trimming cost V 4 bases and J 6 bases; bases outside gene matches: 9. The CDR3 region has the DNA TGTGCCTGGACTACGGGACAGGGATTGCCTGAAGCTTTCTTT. Translated: CAWTTGQGLPEAFF.